This T cell receptor (beta chain) was found in a study of persistence of HIV-infected CD4 T cells. Whole-study findings and limits: Degenerate expanded CDR3beta sequences were enriched among CMV- and Gag-responding cells.

Germline assignment: CDR1 MNHNS and CDR2 SASEGT. With 2 bases removed from V and 0 bases from J, the gap between germline ends came to 4 bases. The CDR3 has 13 residues. Sequencing used immunoSEQ version 4 in survey mode. The table came from immunoSEQ multiplex PCR; TCRdb's copy has only in-frame clones and leaves some out. The sample lists 4,500 to 5,500 clones; roughly 60% were seen once. Cells were stimulated with CMV-infected fibroblast lysates at 10 ug/mL. Sorting selected CD4+ T cells upregulating both CD40 ligand and CD69. Donors had CD4+ T cell counts above 400 cells/uL and were CMV-seropositive. On this clone itself: As yet, its antigen is unknown.

The source material was CD4+ T cells sorted from PBMCs after 18-hour stimulation, sampled from a patient who received antiretroviral therapy. The TCR was taken from an adult man with HIV who was CMV-seropositive. The chain couples TRBV6-1 to TRBJ1-1; D unresolved. CDR3 coding DNA: TGTGCCAGCAGTGAAAACTTGAACACTGAAGCTTTCTTT. Translation gives CASSENLNTEAFF.